A selection of T cell receptor beta chains follows, all from one sample in a study of blood T cell repertoires in COVID-19. Clones were sequenced by immunoSEQ multiplex PCR, and TCRdb holds only the in-frame ones, with some missing. The table has about 87,000 clones, around nine tenths seen once. The sample consisted of peripheral blood. These receptors all come from a man aged 35 to 55 with acute or convalescent COVID-19. Both conserved end residues are part of each CDR3. Expanded clones get a size class; other rows say once, few or many, or leave the size out.

v_call	j_call	clone_size	cdr3_aa
TRBV12-3/TRBV12-4	TRBJ2-1	NA	CASSLVESNEQFF
TRBV25-1	TRBJ2-4	once	CASSDGAQGGDIQYF
TRBV3-1/TRBV3-2	TRBJ1-6	NA	CASSVRQGEGSPLHF
TRBV6-1	TRBJ1-5	NA	CASSDTGTGGFNQPQHF
TRBV9	TRBJ2-3	NA	CASSVGAGSADTQYF
TRBV11-2	TRBJ1-1	NA	CASSLVMNTEAFF
TRBV6-5	TRBJ1-1	NA	CASGQGFGEAFF
TRBV18	TRBJ1-1	once	CASSPDRGVPEAFF
TRBV5-1	TRBJ2-2	NA	CASSLERGNTGELFF
TRBV10-1	TRBJ2-7	once	CASSEPGGEQYF